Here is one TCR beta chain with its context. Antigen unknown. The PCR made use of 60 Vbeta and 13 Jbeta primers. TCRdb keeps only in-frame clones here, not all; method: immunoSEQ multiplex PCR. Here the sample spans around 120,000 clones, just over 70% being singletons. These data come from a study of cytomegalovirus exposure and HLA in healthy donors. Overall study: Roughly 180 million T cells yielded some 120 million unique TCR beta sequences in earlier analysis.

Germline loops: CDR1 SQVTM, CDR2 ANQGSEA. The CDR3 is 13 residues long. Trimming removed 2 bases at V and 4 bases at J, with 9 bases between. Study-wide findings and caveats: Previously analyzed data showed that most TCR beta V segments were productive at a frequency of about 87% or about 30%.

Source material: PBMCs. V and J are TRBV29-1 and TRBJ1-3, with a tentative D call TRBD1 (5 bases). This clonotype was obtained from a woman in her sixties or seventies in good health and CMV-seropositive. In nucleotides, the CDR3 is TGCAGCGTTGAATCAGGGAACGGAAACACCATATATTTT. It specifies CSVESGNGNTIYF.